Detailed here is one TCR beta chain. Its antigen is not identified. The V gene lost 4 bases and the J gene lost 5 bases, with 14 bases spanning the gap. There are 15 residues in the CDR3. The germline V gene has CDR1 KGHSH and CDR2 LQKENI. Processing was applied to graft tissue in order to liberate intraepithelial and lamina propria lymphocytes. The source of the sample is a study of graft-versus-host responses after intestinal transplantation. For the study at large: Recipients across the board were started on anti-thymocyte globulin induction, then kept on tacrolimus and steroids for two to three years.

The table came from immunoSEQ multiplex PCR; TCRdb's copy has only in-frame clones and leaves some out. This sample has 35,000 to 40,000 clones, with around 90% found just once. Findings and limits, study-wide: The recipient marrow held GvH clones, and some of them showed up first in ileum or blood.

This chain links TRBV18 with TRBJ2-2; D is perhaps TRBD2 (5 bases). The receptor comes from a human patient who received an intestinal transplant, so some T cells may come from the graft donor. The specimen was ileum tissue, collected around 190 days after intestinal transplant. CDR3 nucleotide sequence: TGTGCCAGCTCACGATCGACGAGGGAAACCGGGGAGCTGTTTTTT. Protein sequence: CASSRSTRETGELFF. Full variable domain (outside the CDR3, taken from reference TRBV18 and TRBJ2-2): NAGVMQNPRHLVRRRGQEARLRCSPMKGHSHVYWYRQLPEEGLKFMVYLQKENIIDESGMPKERFSAEFPKEGPSILRIQQVVRGDSAAYFCASSRSTRETGELFFGEGSRLTVL.